The sequence of this T cell receptor (beta chain) was determined in a study of blood T cell repertoires in COVID-19. Trimming stripped 5 bases from V and 2 bases from J, with 26 bases between. The V gene's germline CDR1 is SEHNR and CDR2 FQNEAQ (reference sequence). The CDR3 is 19 amino acids. Libraries were prepared by immunoSEQ multiplex PCR; TCRdb keeps only in-frame clonotypes and omits some of them. The sample comprises roughly 230,000 clones, around 86% of which are singletons, and 7% to 9% rests with the top ten. The sample holds one count of this clone. This clonotype was sampled from a man aged 30-40 years in a cohort exposed to, infected with or recovered from COVID-19 (not recorded which). The chain carries TRBV7-9 and TRBJ2-3, with D possibly matching TRBD1 (6 bases). The sequenced material came from PBMCs or T cells enriched from blood (not recorded which). CDR3 amino acids: CASSPLGRGSMATTDTQYF. For the CDR3, the DNA is TGTGCCAGCAGCCCCCTGGGCAGGGGTAGTATGGCCACCACAGATACGCAGTATTTT.